The present entry profiles one T cell receptor beta chain with its context. Its specificity is unknown. The data are from a study of T cell responses to AZD1222 COVID-19 vaccine. Repertoires were generated with immunoSEQ multiplex PCR, while TCRdb's copy carries only in-frame clones and drops some. The table lists more than 65,000 clones, roughly nine tenths of them singletons. Regarding the study as a whole: Just five to seven people given AZD1222 tested seropositive at baseline. Possibly, clonal diversity was underestimated; donors were largely white British and included more females. Repertoires in all cases were sampled only once the peak T cell response had passed. Epitopes outside B.1.351 and B.1.1.7 mutated regions reportedly drew nearly half of spike TCRs.

This receptor was obtained from an adult in good health. This material consisted of peripheral blood, taken on day 0 of AZD1222 vaccination.

Here the CDR3 DNA reads TGTGCCAGCAGCTTGGGTTCTCTCACAGATACGCAGTATTTT. This sequence encodes CASSLGSLTDTQYF. The chain joins TRBV5-5 to TRBJ2-3, with D unclear. The CDR3 is 14 residues long. Trimming took off 0 bases at V and 2 bases at J, with 7 bases between the two ends. Germline V CDR1 and CDR2: SGHKS, YYEKEE (reference sequence).